This TCR beta chain appears in the sequencing data of a study of cytomegalovirus exposure and HLA in healthy donors. Study information: Of the donors genotyped, several hundred in all, 65% to 90% fell in the Caucasian-associated ancestry cluster.

Study results and limitations: The investigators catalogued some 150 TCR beta chains as cytomegalovirus-associated.

CDR3 length equals 15 residues. Germline CDR1 is LNHNV and CDR2 is YYDKDF (reference sequence). With 2 bases removed from V and 2 bases from J, the gap between germline ends came to 13 bases. A word on this clone: Antigen unknown.

Primers included in the PCR were 60 Vbeta and 13 Jbeta primers. Original processing notes: In a later analysis, the count reached 80 million or so unique TCR beta chains, with approximately 11 million shared. Libraries were prepared by immunoSEQ multiplex PCR; TCRdb keeps only in-frame clonotypes and omits some of them. V, J and clone size derive from that table, while D and trimming were established from the DNA sequence. Of about 150,000 clones listed, around 82% are singletons. This receptor was obtained from a woman aged 50 to 65 in good health and CMV-seropositive. The V gene is TRBV15, the J gene TRBJ2-7; D is perhaps TRBD1 (5 bases). The specimen sequenced was PBMCs. The DNA of the CDR3 is TGTGCCACCAGCAGAAGAGACAGTCCCCCCTACGAGCAGTACTTC. Translation gives CATSRRDSPPYEQYF.